Reported below is one TCR beta chain. Its antigen remains unidentified. The sample originates from a study of CD8 T cells in ankylosing spondylitis. The junction had 2 bases not matched to a gene; V was cut back by 8 bases and J by 7 bases. The CDR3 covers 13 residues. Germline V CDR1 and CDR2: MNHEY, SMNVEV (reference sequence). Study-level points and caveats: Matched ankylosing spondylitis synovial fluid reportedly contained a significantly enriched population of disease-linked clones. Within ankylosing spondylitis blood, a TCR beta motif made up of under 10 highly homologous variants appeared to be characteristic.

5'-RACE, quantitative and with molecular barcodes, yielded the TCR beta libraries. TCRdb reprocessed the 5' RACE reads via MiXCR and lists one record per CDR3 protein. The profile shows 250,000 or so distinct CDR3 sequences, approximately 20% of them singletons. The chain links TRBV27 to TRBJ2-1; 13 bases match TRBD2. The sequencing input was blood, either unsorted or a sorted T cell fraction (not recorded which). This clonotype was sampled from a male donor with ankylosing spondylitis or in good health (not recorded which). CDR3 nucleotides: TGTGCCAGCGGACTAGCGGGAGTAAATGAGCAGTTCTTC. This translates into CASGLAGVNEQFF.